These T cell receptor beta chains were read from a single sample in a study of blood T cell repertoires in COVID-19. Sequencing was performed with immunoSEQ multiplex PCR; in TCRdb, only in-frame clones are kept and a portion is missing. The data hold 200,000 to 250,000 clones, with under 90% observed a single time. Sequenced input: peripheral blood. The receptor source for this set is a woman aged 80 or over with active or convalescent COVID-19. CDR3s include the opening cysteine and the closing phenylalanine or tryptophan. A D gene is named only where the DNA matches it firmly. Clone sizes are given selectively: once, few, many, or a class where the clone is expanded.

CASSYSSGSYEQYF TGTGCCAGCAGTTACTCGTCGGGTTCCTACGAGCAGTACTTC NA NA TRBJ2-7 TRBV6-5
CASSESFGLVGDSTYGYTF TGTGCCAGCAGTGAATCGTTTGGCTTGGTCGGGGATTCGACCTATGGCTACACCTTC NA NA TRBJ1-2 TRBV2
CASSPVSSVKTQYF TGTGCCAGCAGCCCCGTCAGTAGCGTGAAGACCCAGTACTTC NA NA TRBJ2-5 TRBV7-2
CASSDGGGLYNEQFF TGTGCCAGCAGCGACGGCGGGGGTTTATACAATGAGCAGTTCTTC TRBD2 NA TRBJ2-1 TRBV7-3
CASSLSRGLATEAFF TGTGCCAGCAGTTTATCCAGGGGGCTAGCCACTGAAGCTTTCTTT TRBD1 NA TRBJ1-1 TRBV27
CASSLQGGVEQYF TGTGCCAGCAGTTTGCAGGGAGGGGTCGAGCAGTACTTC TRBD2 NA TRBJ2-7 TRBV12-3/TRBV12-4
CASSLRLAGELFF TGTGCCAGCAGCTTAAGACTAGCCGGGGAGCTGTTTTTT NA NA TRBJ2-2 TRBV7-3
CASSKPGLTEAFF TGTGCCAGCAGTAAACCAGGGCTCACTGAAGCTTTCTTT NA NA TRBJ1-1 TRBV6-5
CASSPGLAGYEQYF TGTGCCAGCAGCCCCGGACTAGCGGGATACGAGCAGTACTTC TRBD2 NA TRBJ2-7 TRBV9
CAISEGQVDTGELFF TGTGCCATCAGTGAGGGTCAGGTAGACACCGGGGAGCTGTTTTTT NA NA TRBJ2-2 TRBV10-3
CASSPRDTATNEKLFF TGTGCCAGCAGCCCGAGGGACACCGCAACTAATGAAAAACTGTTTTTT NA once TRBJ1-4 TRBV7-9
CSVTTGVRETQYF TGCAGCGTCACTACAGGGGTCCGAGAGACCCAGTACTTC TRBD1 NA TRBJ2-5 TRBV29-1
CASSHPGQGRADTQYF TGTGCCAGCAGCCACCCGGGACAGGGGAGAGCAGATACGCAGTATTTT TRBD1 once TRBJ2-3 TRBV3-1/TRBV3-2
CASSSAHGQGAYEQYF TGCGCCAGCAGTTCCGCGCACGGACAGGGGGCCTACGAGCAGTACTTC TRBD1 NA TRBJ2-7 TRBV23-1
CASSLFAGLGGNIQYF TGTGCCAGCAGCTTATTCGCGGGACTAGGGGGAAACATTCAGTACTTC TRBD2 NA TRBJ2-4 TRBV7-8
CASSLQGANSEAFF TGTGCCAGCAGCTTGCAGGGGGCAAACTCTGAAGCTTTCTTT TRBD1 NA TRBJ1-1 TRBV5-4
CAVLRGPGYGYTF TGTGCCGTCTTAAGGGGGCCAGGCTATGGCTACACCTTC TRBD1 NA TRBJ1-2 TRBV30
CASSPVGLYEQYF TGTGCCAGCTCACCAGTTGGCCTCTACGAGCAGTACTTC NA NA TRBJ2-7 TRBV18
CASSPGGGRSKDEQFF TGTGCCAGCAGCCCGGGGGGCGGGAGGTCGAAGGATGAGCAGTTCTTC TRBD2 NA TRBJ2-1 TRBV5-6
CASSAGGFGDTQYF TGTGCCAGTAGTGCGGGAGGGTTCGGAGATACGCAGTATTTT TRBD2 NA TRBJ2-3 TRBV19
CASSPESEYYGYTF TGTGCCAGCAGCCCCGAGTCGGAATACTACGGCTACACCTTC NA NA TRBJ1-2 TRBV9
CASSQERGLYGYTF TGCGCCAGCAGCCAAGAGCGGGGGCTCTATGGCTACACCTTC NA NA TRBJ1-2 TRBV4-3